The 28 T cell receptor beta chains reported below all come from one sample, sequenced in a study of cytomegalovirus exposure and HLA in healthy donors (dated by TCRdb to 2016 to 2017). Libraries were made using the immunoSEQ multiplex PCR assay. For the multiplex PCR, a mixture combining 60 forward primers for TCR Vbeta segments and 13 reverse primers for TCR Jbeta segments was used. Entries here come from immuneACCESS through TCRdb and include only in-frame sequences with V and J called. Some clones fail to appear in such tables; in the studies checked, an unresolved V gene covers under half of the shortfall, and the cause of the remainder is unknown. In all, the sample holds roughly 100,000 clones, and 73% of those were seen once. The leading ten clones occupy less than 4.5% of the sample. Sequencing was carried out using PBMCs. The receptors here all came from a man aged 35 to 55 in good health and CMV-seronegative.

The chain joins TRBV6-4 to TRBJ2-3; D is possibly TRBD2 (5 bases). Germline V gene data show CDR1 as MRHNA and CDR2 as SNTAGT. V lost 8 bases to trimming and J lost 0 bases, with 12 bases between them. The CDR3 extends over 14 amino acids. The CDR3 DNA sequence: TGTGCCAGCGGTACGGGGATAAGCACAGATACGCAGTATTTT. This encodes CASGTGISTDTQYF.

This chain connects TRBV29-1 to TRBJ2-1, with 10 positions matching TRBD1. The CDR3 loop spans 13 amino acids. The germline V gene has CDR1 SQVTM and CDR2 ANQGSEA. The CDR3 loop is CTAAGQGYNEQFF. The CDR3 nucleotides are TGCACAGCTGCGGGACAGGGGTACAATGAGCAGTTCTTC.

Only a few counts were recorded for this clone. The chain joins TRBV6-5 to TRBJ1-2; TRBD1 agrees at 7 bases. Germline V gene data show CDR1 as MNHEY and CDR2 as SVGAGI. CDR3 size: 15 residues. Trimming at V came to 2 bases and at J to 3 bases, leaving 6 bases not matched to a gene. Written as DNA, the CDR3 is TGTGCCAGCAGTTACGAGGTCGGGACAGACTATGGCTACACCTTC. It codes for CASSYEVGTDYGYTF.

The chain joins TRBV7-2 to TRBJ2-7, with D perhaps matching TRBD1 (5 bases). V gave up 5 bases and J gave up 5 bases, with 22 bases separating them. Germline CDR1 and CDR2: SGHTA and FQGNSA. The CDR3 consists of 16 residues. The DNA of the CDR3 is TGTGCCAGCAGCCTCATCCCCCAACGTTGGGGCGACGAGCAGTACTTC. It yields the protein CASSLIPQRWGDEQYF.

As concerns this clone: The sample carries other DNA sequences with the same CDR3. The J gene is TRBJ1-5, the V gene TRBV18; no definite D call. The CDR3 sequence is 13 residues long. Germline values: CDR1 KGHSH, CDR2 LQKENI. Trimming cost V 3 bases and J 4 bases, with 7 bases left between them. CDR3 bases: TGTGCCAGCTCACCTGGGCGTAATCAGCCCCAGCATTTT. Translating gives CASSPGRNQPQHF.

Concerning this clone itself: Here the CDR3 omits its conserved ending phenylalanine or tryptophan, so a read error is the likely source. This chain uses TRBV7-9 with TRBJ2-3; 9 nucleotides line up with TRBD2. V lost 0 bases, J lost 0 bases, and 1 base stayed unmatched. The CDR3 is made up of 16 amino acids. CDR1 is SEHNR and CDR2 is FQNEAQ in the germline V gene (reference sequence). For the CDR3, the DNA is TGTGCCAGCAGCTTAGCAACTAGCGGGAGCACAGATACGCAGTATGTT. It codes for CASSLATSGSTDTQYV.

The gene calls are TRBV5-6 and TRBJ2-2; 9 bases are shared with TRBD1. Germline V gives CDR1 SGHDT, CDR2 YYEEEE. J gave up 6 bases and V 3 bases, and 12 bases lay outside the gene matches. The CDR3 is made up of 17 amino acids. CDR3 coding DNA: TGTGCCAGCAGCTCCGGGCCCCGGGGACAGGGCTCCGGGGAGCTGTTTTTT. It specifies CASSSGPRGQGSGELFF.

The chain recombines TRBV21-1 with TRBJ1-4; TRBD1 reflects the table's D call only, with no check against the DNA. TRBV21-1 is shown as a pseudogene. This CDR3 is 18 amino acids long. The CDR3 is CASSKAQGRDRVNEKLFF. CDR3 nucleotides: TGTGCCAGCAGCAAAGCCCAGGGCCGGGACAGGGTGAATGAAAAACTGTTTTTT.

The CDR3 DNA reads as TGCGCCAGCAGCTTGATTCGCCTGGTGGGGGGAACCTCCTACGAGCAGTACTTC. Translating it yields CASSLIRLVGGTSYEQYF. The chain links TRBV5-1 to TRBJ2-7; perhaps TRBD2 as D (6 bases). The CDR3 consists of 18 residues. Trimming pared 1 base from V and 0 bases from J, leaving 20 bases between. The germline V gene has CDR1 SGHRS and CDR2 YFSETQ.

The genes are TRBV19 and TRBJ1-5; tentative D call: TRBD1 (6 bases). With 3 bases removed from V and 4 bases from J, the gap between germline ends came to 16 bases. The CDR3 covers 16 residues. Germline V CDR1 and CDR2: LNHDA, SQIVND (reference sequence). The CDR3 sequence is CASSMSSRGLNQPQHF. DNA for the CDR3: TGTGCCAGTAGTATGTCGTCGAGGGGGTTGAATCAGCCCCAGCATTTT.

This chain uses TRBV19 with TRBJ2-2; 7 bases line up with TRBD1. The CDR3 extends over 17 amino acids. The V gene end was trimmed by 0 bases and the J gene end by 2 bases; junction bases not matched to a gene: 6. The germline V gene has CDR1 LNHDA and CDR2 SQIVND (reference sequence). CDR3 in amino acids: CASSIDRGQANTGELFF. The DNA for the CDR3 is TGTGCCAGTAGTATAGATCGAGGACAGGCCAACACCGGGGAGCTGTTTTTT.

The J gene is TRBJ2-2, the V gene TRBV7-9; D might be TRBD2 (6 bases). V lost 7 bases, J lost 2 bases, and 17 bases lay in between. The CDR3 is 16 residues long. Looked up from germline, CDR1 is SEHNR and CDR2 is FQNEAQ (reference sequence). The CDR3 sequence: CASIHRWRGNTGELFF. For the CDR3, the DNA is TGTGCCAGCATCCATCGGTGGCGGGGAAACACCGGGGAGCTGTTTTTT.

This sequence joins TRBV9 and TRBJ2-2; 7 nucleotides agree with TRBD1. Germline V CDR1 and CDR2: SGDLS, YYNGEE. Germline trimming cut 5 bases from V and 10 bases from J; bases unmatched to any gene: 8. The CDR3 sequence is 13 residues long. CDR3 in amino acids: CASSVQGSSELFF. Here the CDR3 DNA reads TGTGCCAGCAGTGTACAGGGGTCGTCGGAGCTGTTTTTT. Combining the CDR3 with reference TRBV9 and TRBJ2-2 gives the whole variable domain DSGVTQTPKHLITATGQRVTLRCSPRSGDLSVYWYQQSLDQGLQFLIQYYNGEERAKGNILERFSAQQFPDLHSELNLSSLELGDSALYFCASSVQGSSELFFGEGSRLTVL.

This clone was recorded only once. This chain links TRBV28 with TRBJ1-3; 7 nucleotides agree with TRBD1. Germline V CDR1 and CDR2: MDHEN, SYDVKM. This CDR3 has 16 residues. V lost 5 bases, J lost 0 bases, and 7 bases stayed unmatched. The CDR3 nucleotides are TGTGCCAGCAGTACCAGGACAGGCCGCTCTGGAAACACCATATATTTT. Amino acid sequence: CASSTRTGRSGNTIYF.

CDR3 sequence reads: CASSAGQYTEAFF. CDR3 bases: TGTGCCAGCAGCGCGGGACAGTACACTGAAGCTTTCTTT. V usage is TRBV9 and J usage is TRBJ1-1; 7 bases are shared with TRBD1. The CDR3 runs 13 residues. After removal of 3 bases from V and 3 bases from J, the junction contained 2 bases not matched to a gene. Germline-derived CDR1 and CDR2 are SGDLS and YYNGEE. Full variable domain (remainder filled in from reference TRBV9 and TRBJ1-1): DSGVTQTPKHLITATGQRVTLRCSPRSGDLSVYWYQQSLDQGLQFLIQYYNGEERAKGNILERFSAQQFPDLHSELNLSSLELGDSALYFCASSAGQYTEAFFGQGTRLTVV.

The genes are TRBV5-1 and TRBJ1-2; TRBD1 might be the D (5 bases). Per germline, CDR1 SGHRS and CDR2 YFSETQ. Trimming took 4 bases from V and 1 from J, leaving 14 bases between them. The CDR3 runs 15 residues. The CDR3 sequence: CASSPPDTLNYGYTF. As DNA, the CDR3 is TGCGCCAGCAGCCCGCCGGACACCCTTAACTATGGCTACACCTTC.

Many counts were recorded for this clone. The V gene is TRBV5-1, the J gene TRBJ2-3; TRBD1 matches 7 bases. Germline CDR1 and CDR2: SGHRS and YFSETQ. The V gene end was trimmed by 3 bases and the J gene end by 4 bases; junction bases not matched to a gene: 8. The CDR3 runs to 15 residues. The chain's CDR3 is CASSWATGFADTQYF. The CDR3 coding sequence is TGCGCCAGCAGCTGGGCGACAGGGTTCGCAGATACGCAGTATTTT.

V usage is TRBV10-3 and J usage is TRBJ2-2; maybe TRBD1 (5 bases). In germline, CDR1 is ENHRY, CDR2 SYGVKD. This CDR3 has 15 amino acids. The V gene lost 3 bases and the J gene lost 4 bases, with 12 bases spanning the gap. The CDR3 loop is CAISDQTETTGELFF. DNA of the CDR3: TGTGCCATCAGTGACCAGACAGAGACCACCGGGGAGCTGTTTTTT.

This clone has only one observation. V and J are TRBV6-5 and TRBJ2-7, with TRBD2 matching 11 bases. J lost 3 bases, V lost 6 bases, and 4 bases had no gene match. Germline loops: CDR1 MNHEY, CDR2 SVGAGI. This CDR3 region has 14 residues. Here the CDR3 DNA reads TGTGCCAGCAGGCTAGCGGGGGGAAACTACGAGCAGTACTTC. Its translation: CASRLAGGNYEQYF.

The rearrangement links TRBV6-1 to TRBJ1-5; maybe TRBD1 (5 bases). With 0 bases removed from V and 5 bases from J, the gap between germline ends came to 14 bases. This CDR3 region has 16 residues. Germline CDR1 reads MNHNS; CDR2 reads SASEGT. The CDR3 region has the DNA TGTGCCAGCAGTGAAGCCGGGGGGAGTGGGCATCAGCCCCAGCATTTT. It codes for CASSEAGGSGHQPQHF.

The rearrangement uses TRBV13 and TRBJ2-7, with 11 bases identical to TRBD1. CDR1 is PRHDT and CDR2 is FYEKMQ in the germline V gene (reference sequence). The CDR3 length is 15 residues. V dropped 5 bases and J dropped 5; count of bases not matched to a gene: 8. The CDR3 is CASSLPRTGGDEQYF. DNA of the CDR3: TGTGCCAGCAGCCTCCCCCGGACAGGGGGCGACGAGCAGTACTTC.

This clone came up a few times. The rearrangement joins TRBV2 to TRBJ2-7; 11 nucleotides agree with TRBD2. The V gene end was trimmed by 8 bases and the J gene end by 2 bases; junction bases not matched to a gene: 8. The CDR3 has 15 residues. Germline-derived CDR1 and CDR2 are SNHLY and FYNNEI. DNA for the CDR3: TGTGCCAGCCGGAGACTAGCGGGGACGACCTACGAGCAGTACTTC. Encoded protein: CASRRLAGTTYEQYF. The whole variable domain, remainder taken from reference TRBV2 and TRBJ2-7, is EPEVTQTPSHQVTQMGQEVILRCVPISNHLYFYWYRQILGQKVEFLVSFYNNEISEKSEIFDDQFSVERPDGSNFTLKIRSTKLEDSAMYFCASRRLAGTTYEQYFGPGTRLTVT.

This clone has a handful of counts. V gene TRBV21-1 combines with J gene TRBJ2-5; the D segment call TRBD2 is taken from the table without a DNA check. TRBV21-1 is a recognized pseudogene. CDR3 length: 15 residues. The chain's CDR3 is CASSKPGLAEETQYF. CDR3 nucleotides: TGTGCCAGCAGCAAACCGGGACTAGCGGAAGAGACCCAGTACTTC.

This chain joins TRBV7-3 and TRBJ2-6; 12 nucleotides line up with TRBD2. This CDR3 contains 18 residues. The V and J ends lost 5 bases and 3 bases, in that order; junction bases with no gene match: 8. Germline V gives CDR1 SGHTA, CDR2 FQGTGA. The CDR3 loop is CASSPRLAGAVGANVLTF. CDR3 nucleotides: TGTGCCAGCAGCCCTAGACTAGCGGGGGCTGTTGGGGCCAACGTCCTGACTTTC.

V is TRBV6-6 and J is TRBJ2-2, with a possible D match to TRBD1 (5 bases). Germline V gives CDR1 MNHNY, CDR2 SVGAGI (reference sequence). This CDR3 spans 13 amino acids. The V gene lost 11 bases and the J gene lost 0 bases, with 10 bases spanning the gap. CDR3 sequence: CAARVANTGELFF. CDR3 coding DNA: TGTGCCGCCAGGGTCGCGAACACCGGGGAGCTGTTTTTT.

The chain has TRBV4-3 and TRBJ2-3; a weak D match, TRBD2 (7 bases). The length of the CDR3 is 12 residues. The germline CDR1 and CDR2 sequences are LGHNA and YSLEER. The V and J ends lost 4 bases and 9 bases respectively, with 11 bases between them. In DNA form, the CDR3 reads TGCGCCAGCAGCCTAAGGGGGGGCACGCAGTATTTT. Translated, it gives CASSLRGGTQYF.

As concerns this clone: The same CDR3 arises from other DNA sequences in this sample as well. CDR3 in DNA: TGTGCCAGCAGCGTCCGGGAGGAGTTGGGTTACACCTTC. This translates into CASSVREELGYTF. The rearrangement links TRBV13 to TRBJ1-2; no definite D call. The germline V gene encodes CDR1 PRHDT and CDR2 FYEKMQ (reference sequence). This CDR3 spans 13 amino acids. The V and J ends lost 5 bases and 11 bases respectively, with 18 bases between them.

There are a few counts of this clone. The J gene is TRBJ2-7, the V gene TRBV4-2; D not resolved. Trimming cost V 4 bases and J 7 bases, with 11 bases left between them. The CDR3 has 12 amino acids. CDR1 and CDR2 from the germline V gene are LGHNA and YNFKEQ. DNA of the CDR3: TGTGCCAGCAGCCCAGACTCGGAGGAGCAGTACTTC. Amino acid sequence: CASSPDSEEQYF.